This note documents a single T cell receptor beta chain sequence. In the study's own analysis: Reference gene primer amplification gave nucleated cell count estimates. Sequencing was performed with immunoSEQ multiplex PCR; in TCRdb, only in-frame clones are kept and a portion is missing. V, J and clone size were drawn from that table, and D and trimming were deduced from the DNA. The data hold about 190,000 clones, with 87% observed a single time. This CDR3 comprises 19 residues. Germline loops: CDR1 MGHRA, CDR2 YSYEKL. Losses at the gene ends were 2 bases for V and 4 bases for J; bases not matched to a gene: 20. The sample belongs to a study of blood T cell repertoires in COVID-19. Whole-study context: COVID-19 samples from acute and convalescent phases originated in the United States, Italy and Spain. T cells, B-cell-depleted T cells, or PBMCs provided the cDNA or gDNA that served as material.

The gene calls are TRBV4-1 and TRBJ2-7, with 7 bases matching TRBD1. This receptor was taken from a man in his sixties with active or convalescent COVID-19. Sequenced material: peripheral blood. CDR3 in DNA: TGCGCCAGCAGCCAATACTTCTATTCAGGGGGTGCGAGGGTGTACGAGCAGTACTTC. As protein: CASSQYFYSGGARVYEQYF.